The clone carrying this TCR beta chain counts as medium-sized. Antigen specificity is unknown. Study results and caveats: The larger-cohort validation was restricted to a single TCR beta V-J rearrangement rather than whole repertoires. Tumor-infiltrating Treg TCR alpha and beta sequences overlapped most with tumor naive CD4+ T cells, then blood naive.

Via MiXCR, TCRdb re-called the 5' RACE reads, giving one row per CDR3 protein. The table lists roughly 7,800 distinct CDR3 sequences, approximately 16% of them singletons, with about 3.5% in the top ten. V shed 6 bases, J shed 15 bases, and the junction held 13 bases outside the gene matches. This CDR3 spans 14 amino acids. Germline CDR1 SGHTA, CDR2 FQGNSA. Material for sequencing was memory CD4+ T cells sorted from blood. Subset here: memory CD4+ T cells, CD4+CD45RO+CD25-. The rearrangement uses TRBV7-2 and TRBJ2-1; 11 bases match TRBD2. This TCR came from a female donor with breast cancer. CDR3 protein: CASREGLAVERPFF. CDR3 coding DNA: TGTGCCAGCAGGGAGGGACTAGCGGTGGAAAGACCGTTCTTC.